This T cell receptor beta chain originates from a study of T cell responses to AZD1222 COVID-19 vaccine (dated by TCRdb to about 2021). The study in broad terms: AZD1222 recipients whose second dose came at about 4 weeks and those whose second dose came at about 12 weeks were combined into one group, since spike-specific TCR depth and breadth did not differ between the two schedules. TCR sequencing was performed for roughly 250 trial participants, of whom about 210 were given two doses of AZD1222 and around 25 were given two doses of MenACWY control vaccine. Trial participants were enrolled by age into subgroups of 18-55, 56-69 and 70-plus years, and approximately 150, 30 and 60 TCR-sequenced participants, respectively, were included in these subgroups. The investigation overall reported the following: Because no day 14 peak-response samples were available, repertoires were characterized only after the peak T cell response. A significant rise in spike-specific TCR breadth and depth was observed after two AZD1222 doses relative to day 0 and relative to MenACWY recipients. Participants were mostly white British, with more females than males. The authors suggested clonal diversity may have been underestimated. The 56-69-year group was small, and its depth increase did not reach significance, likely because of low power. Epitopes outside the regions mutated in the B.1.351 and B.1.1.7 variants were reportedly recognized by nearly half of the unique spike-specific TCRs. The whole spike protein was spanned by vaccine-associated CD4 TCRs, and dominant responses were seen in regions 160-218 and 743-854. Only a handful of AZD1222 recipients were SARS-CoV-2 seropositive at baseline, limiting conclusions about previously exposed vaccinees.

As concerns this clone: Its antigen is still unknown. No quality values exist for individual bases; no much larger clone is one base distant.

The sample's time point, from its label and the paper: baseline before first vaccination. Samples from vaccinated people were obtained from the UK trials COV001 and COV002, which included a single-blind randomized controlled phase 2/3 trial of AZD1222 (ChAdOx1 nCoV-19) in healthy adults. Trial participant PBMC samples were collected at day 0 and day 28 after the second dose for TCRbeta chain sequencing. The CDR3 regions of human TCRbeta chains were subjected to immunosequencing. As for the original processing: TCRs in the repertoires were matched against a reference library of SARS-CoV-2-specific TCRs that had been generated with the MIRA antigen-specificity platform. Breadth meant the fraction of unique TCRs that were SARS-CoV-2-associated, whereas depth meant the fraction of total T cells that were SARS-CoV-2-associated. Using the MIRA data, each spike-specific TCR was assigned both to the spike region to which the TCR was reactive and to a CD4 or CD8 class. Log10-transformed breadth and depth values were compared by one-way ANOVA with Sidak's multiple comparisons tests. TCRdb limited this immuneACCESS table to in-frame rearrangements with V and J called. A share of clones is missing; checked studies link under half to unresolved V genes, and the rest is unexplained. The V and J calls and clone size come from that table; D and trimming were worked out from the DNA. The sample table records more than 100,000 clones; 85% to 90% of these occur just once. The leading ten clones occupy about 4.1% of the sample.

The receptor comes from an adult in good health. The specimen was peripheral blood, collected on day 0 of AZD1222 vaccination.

The DNA sequence is as follows: TGCGCCAGCAGCCCGGGCTGGGCCGGCGCAGATACGCAGTATTTT. Protein translation: CASSPGWAGADTQYF. The sequence joins TRBV5-1 to TRBJ2-3; no D segment can be confidently identified. The cysteine opens and the phenylalanine closes a CDR3 of 15 amino acids. Of all the DNA, just the CDR3 is kept, 45 bases in frame from base 1. V is reduced by 4 bases and J by 4 bases, leaving a spacing of 16 bases between them. The germline V gene sets CDR1 to SGHRS and CDR2 to YFSETQ.